These 21 T cell receptor beta chains were sequenced from one sample in a study of T cell responses to AZD1222 COVID-19 vaccine. Measured with immunoSEQ multiplex PCR; TCRdb has only the in-frame clones, and not every one. The profile shows some 150,000 clones, approximately 95% of them singletons. The sample was peripheral blood, taken on day 0 of AZD1222 vaccination. The source of these receptors is an adult in good health.

The chain recombines TRBV28 with TRBJ1-2; D is ambiguous. CDR3 size: 12 residues. CDR1 is MDHEN and CDR2 is SYDVKM in the germline V gene. V was pared by 4 bases and J by 1 base, with 4 bases between. CDR3: CASSWDNYGYTF. In nucleotides, the CDR3 is TGTGCCAGCAGTTGGGATAACTATGGCTACACCTTC.

In regard to this clone: This sample includes further DNA sequences coding for the same CDR3. This chain uses TRBV5-1 with TRBJ1-1, with a tentative D call TRBD1 (5 bases). The germline gives CDR1 SGHRS, CDR2 YFSETQ. Trimming took 1 base from V and 2 from J, leaving 6 bases between them. The CDR3 length is 13 residues. CDR3 coding DNA: TGCGCCAGCAGCTTGCAGGGAAACACTGAAGCTTTCTTT. Translating gives CASSLQGNTEAFF.

The V gene is TRBV3-1 (or the pseudogene TRBV3-2), the J gene TRBJ2-5; possible D gene TRBD2, 5 bases. V was cut by 0 bases and J by 2 bases, with 10 bases left in between. Germline CDR1 and CDR2: LGHDT and YNNKEL (reference sequence). CDR3 length equals 15 residues. CDR3 protein: CASSQDLTRQETQYF. In nucleotides, the CDR3 is TGTGCCAGCAGCCAAGATCTAACTAGGCAAGAGACCCAGTACTTC.

The chain couples TRBV6-5 to TRBJ2-5; 9 bases match TRBD2. The CDR3 length is 15 residues. Germline values: CDR1 MNHEY, CDR2 SVGAGI. V dropped 5 bases and J dropped 5; count of bases not matched to a gene: 9. This chain's CDR3 is CASSKSGGNAETQYF. For the CDR3, the DNA is TGTGCCAGCAGTAAAAGCGGGGGGAACGCGGAGACCCAGTACTTC.

The chain joins TRBV30 to TRBJ1-3; 7 bases match TRBD1. This CDR3 is built from 15 residues. V gave up 2 bases and J gave up 0 bases; unmatched junction bases: 4. The germline V gene encodes CDR1 GTSNPN and CDR2 SVGIG (reference sequence). CDR3 loop: CAWSRGTASGNTIYF. The CDR3 DNA sequence: TGTGCCTGGAGTCGCGGGACAGCCTCTGGAAACACCATATATTTT.

The chain is built from TRBV7-6 and TRBJ2-7; D perhaps matches TRBD1 (7 bases). The length of the CDR3 is 13 residues. Germline CDR1 and CDR2: SGHVS and FNYEAQ. The V gene lost 10 bases and the J gene lost 7 bases, with 20 bases spanning the gap. CDR3 DNA sequence: TGTGCCACCGAGGGGGGACAGTTCGGAGAGCAGTACTTC. It codes for CATEGGQFGEQYF.

The chain carries TRBV11-3 and TRBJ2-1; D gene uncertain. The V gene's germline CDR1 is SGHNT and CDR2 YENEEA. V lost 5 bases to trimming and J lost 8 bases, with 7 bases between them. This CDR3 region has 11 residues. The CDR3 coding sequence is TGTGCCAGCAGCGCCCAATATGAGCAGTTCTTC. Translating gives CASSAQYEQFF.

This clone was observed a single time. The V gene is TRBV5-8, the J gene TRBJ2-7, with D perhaps TRBD1 or TRBD2 (5 bases each). CDR3 length equals 15 residues. Germline V CDR1 and CDR2: SGHTS, YDEGEE. The V and J ends lost 9 bases and 0 bases respectively, with 19 bases between them. CDR3 region: CATEGVRGYSYEQYF. Here the CDR3 DNA reads TGTGCCACCGAAGGAGTCCGGGGCTACTCCTACGAGCAGTACTTC.

The V call is TRBV5-5, the J call TRBJ1-3, with D unresolved. V shed 0 bases and J shed 0 bases, with 7 bases lying between them. This CDR3 spans 15 amino acids. CDR1 and CDR2 (germline): SGHKS, YYEKEE (reference sequence). As DNA, the CDR3 is TGTGCCAGCAGCTTGGACAGCACCTCTGGAAACACCATATATTTT. Translated, it gives CASSLDSTSGNTIYF.

The chain carries TRBV10-1 and TRBJ2-3, with 7 bases fitting TRBD2. This CDR3 has 14 amino acids. V lost 2 bases, J lost 4 bases, and 3 bases stayed unmatched. Germline CDR1 is WNHNN and CDR2 is SYGVQD (reference sequence). The CDR3 region is CASSEHGGSDTQYF. The CDR3 bases are TGCGCCAGCAGTGAGCACGGGGGGTCAGATACGCAGTATTTT.

The chain combines TRBV5-8 with TRBJ2-7; D is unclear. The V end lost 5 bases, the J end lost 3 bases, and 15 bases lay between the germline ends. This CDR3 comprises 14 residues. Germline lookup yields CDR1 SGHTS and CDR2 YDEGEE. The CDR3 reads CASRLPIRGYEQYF. The CDR3 bases are TGTGCCAGCAGACTTCCCATTCGAGGCTACGAGCAGTACTTC.

In its sample, this clone was seen once. V and J are TRBV2 and TRBJ2-6; a weak D match, TRBD2 (5 bases). CDR1 is SNHLY, CDR2 FYNNEI, per germline. Between the trimmed V and J ends, which lost 1 base and 0 bases, there was a span of 7 bases. This CDR3 region has 16 residues. The DNA of the CDR3 is TGTGCCAGCAGTGAAGGCCGGGGCTCTGGGGCCAACGTCCTGACTTTC. This encodes CASSEGRGSGANVLTF.

The V and J genes are TRBV27 and TRBJ2-1; 11 nucleotides agree with TRBD1. The CDR3 runs to 15 residues. Germline CDR1 is MNHEY and CDR2 is SMNVEV (reference sequence). The junction had 7 bases not matched to a gene; V was cut back by 5 bases and J by 7 bases. Here the CDR3 DNA reads TGTGCCAGCAGTCCACGGGACAGGGGGTGGAATGAGCAGTTCTTC. This gives the protein CASSPRDRGWNEQFF.

The chain uses TRBV6-1 and TRBJ1-2; TRBD1 matches 12 bases. Germline CDR1 and CDR2: MNHNS and SASEGT. Losses at the gene ends were 1 base for V and 6 bases for J; bases not matched to a gene: 9. This CDR3 region has 17 residues. The CDR3 protein is CASSEVIAGQGADGYTF. DNA of the CDR3: TGTGCCAGCAGTGAAGTCATCGCGGGACAGGGGGCGGATGGCTACACCTTC.

V and J are TRBV29-1 and TRBJ1-2; D not certain. Germline V CDR1 and CDR2: SQVTM, ANQGSEA. Trimming took off 7 bases at V and 0 bases at J, with 6 bases between the two ends. The CDR3 is 11 amino acids. For the CDR3, the DNA is TGCAGCGGGGAAGCTAACTATGGCTACACCTTC. This gives the protein CSGEANYGYTF.

This sequence joins TRBV5-4 and TRBJ2-1; 7 nucleotides align to TRBD2. This CDR3 comprises 15 residues. Germline V gene sequence: CDR1 SGHNT, CDR2 YYREEE (reference sequence). Losses at the gene ends were 4 bases for V and 4 bases for J; bases not matched to a gene: 8. The CDR3 spells CASSPGTTGYNEQFF. The DNA of the CDR3 is TGTGCCAGCAGCCCGGGGACTACCGGTTACAATGAGCAGTTCTTC.

The CDR3 sequence: CSASDQGSSYNSPLHF. CDR3 bases: TGCAGTGCTAGTGACCAGGGAAGCTCCTATAATTCACCCCTCCACTTT. This sequence joins TRBV20-1 and TRBJ1-6; maybe TRBD1 (5 bases). V lost 3 bases and J lost 0, with 12 bases in between. Germline CDR1 and CDR2: DFQATT and SNEGSKA (reference sequence). The CDR3 runs 16 residues.

V gene TRBV6-1 combines with J gene TRBJ1-5; no firm D call. This CDR3 region has 17 residues. Germline lookup yields CDR1 MNHNS and CDR2 SASEGT. Trimming shortened V by 4 bases and J by 0 bases, and 16 bases separated the two germline ends. The DNA for the CDR3 is TGTGCCAGCAGTGGCCCGTTAGGAGGAAATAGCAATCAGCCCCAGCATTTT. It codes for CASSGPLGGNSNQPQHF.

On this clone itself: Compared with germline, one end of the junction differs, possibly owing to a read error. The V and J genes are TRBV5-1 and TRBJ1-6; D unclear. The CDR3 runs to 14 residues. Germline values: CDR1 SGHRS, CDR2 YFSETQ. This CDR3 is CASSLAGVNSPLHF. The CDR3 region has the DNA TGCGCCAGCAGTTTGGCCGGGGTGAATTCACCCCTCCACTTT.

This chain joins TRBV18 and TRBJ2-5, with 8 bases fitting TRBD1. Germline V CDR1 and CDR2: KGHSH, LQKENI. CDR3 length: 14 residues. V dropped 6 bases and J dropped 1; count of bases not matched to a gene: 4. The DNA for the CDR3 is TGTGCCAGCTCCCTTGACAGGGGCCAAGAGACCCAGTACTTC. Translation: CASSLDRGQETQYF.

This chain connects TRBV9 to TRBJ1-2, with 7 bases identical to TRBD1. The V gene's germline CDR1 is SGDLS and CDR2 YYNGEE. The CDR3 is 13 amino acids. Unmatched junction bases numbered 10, after V lost 9 bases and J lost 5 bases. CDR3 coding DNA: TGTGCCACACAGAGGGACAGTTTATATGGCTACACCTTC. It specifies CATQRDSLYGYTF.